The present T cell receptor (beta chain) was sequenced within a study of post-analysis software for immune sequencing data. Study-wide context: The study covered relapsing-remitting, secondary progressive and progressive-relapsing courses of multiple sclerosis. Study-level findings and limits: Multiple sclerosis patients had significantly lower normalized Chao1 diversity than controls. When the samples were clustered directly with F measure, those that had been prepared in the same batch showed strong co-clustering.

This clonotype has more than one count but fewer than ten. The antigen remains unidentified. Each TCR beta cDNA library carried unique molecular identifiers. MiXCR, run by TCRdb on the PCR reads, gives a single entry per CDR3 protein. The top ten clones hold roughly 4.4% of a sample with around 770,000 distinct CDR3 sequences, 40% to 55% of them seen once. The origin of this receptor is a girl aged 5 to 17 with multiple sclerosis. The sequenced material came from blood.

The CDR3 nucleotides read TGTGCCAGCAGCCCTCGGGGGTACGAAAAACTGTTTTTT. Translation: CASSPRGYEKLFF. The J gene is TRBJ1-4, the V gene TRBV11-3; tentative D call: TRBD1 (5 bases). Germline V gene sequence: CDR1 SGHNT, CDR2 YENEEA. V lost 5 bases and J lost 8, with 12 bases in between. The CDR3 consists of 13 residues. The full variable domain, completed using reference TRBV11-3 and TRBJ1-4, is EAGVVQSPRYKIIEKKQPVAFWCNPISGHNTLYWYLQNLGQGPELLIRYENEEAVDDSQLPKDRFSAERLKGVDSTLKIQPAELGDSAVYLCASSPRGYEKLFFGSGTQLSVL.